Presented here are 27 T cell receptor beta chains from one specimen sequenced in a study of neoadjuvant anti-PD-1 for oral cavity cancer. Time point in this sample: after neoadjuvant nivolumab, at surgical resection. Method: immunoSEQ multiplex PCR; TCRdb's copy keeps in-frame clones and lacks some. The repertoire holds about 72,000 clones, approximately 84% seen once, with roughly 3.4% in the top ten. The starting material was PBMCs, obtained after nivolumab (anti-PD-1) treatment. These receptors originate from a person aged 35-80 years with oral cavity squamous cell carcinoma.

In its sample, this clone was seen a few times. V usage is TRBV28 and J usage is TRBJ2-7; D remains ambiguous. Germline V gives CDR1 MDHEN, CDR2 SYDVKM. The CDR3 runs to 14 residues. Trimming stripped 6 bases from V and 0 bases from J, with 12 bases between. The CDR3 spells CASSTKTPSYEQYF. CDR3 sequence (DNA): TGTGCCAGCAGCACCAAGACACCCTCCTACGAGCAGTACTTC.

This clone was seen a handful of times. J is TRBJ2-1 and V is TRBV5-1, with TRBD2 matching over 7 bases. Trimming removed 5 bases from V and 7 bases from J; junction bases left unmatched: 6. CDR3 size: 13 residues. Germline CDR1 reads SGHRS; CDR2 reads YFSETQ. The CDR3: CASRLAPLNEQFF. CDR3 DNA sequence: TGCGCCAGCAGACTAGCGCCCTTAAATGAGCAGTTCTTC.

The rearrangement joins TRBV11-2 to TRBJ1-4; D is ambiguous. Germline CDR1 reads SGHAT; CDR2 reads FQNNGV. V dropped 3 bases and J dropped 8 bases, with 16 bases sitting between them. CDR3 length: 15 amino acids. The CDR3 nucleotides read TGTGCCAGCAGCTTCTCATTCCTGGAGGGCGAAAAACTGTTTTTT. Its translation is CASSFSFLEGEKLFF.

The chain employs TRBV10-1 and TRBJ2-1; D may be TRBD2 (6 bases). The V gene's germline CDR1 is WNHNN and CDR2 SYGVQD (reference sequence). Trimming removed 5 bases at V and 4 bases at J, with 27 bases between. This CDR3 has 19 amino acids. This chain's CDR3 is CASSIGTGEAASRYNEQFF. As DNA, the CDR3 is TGCGCCAGCAGTATTGGGACGGGGGAGGCGGCTAGCCGATACAATGAGCAGTTCTTC.

The chain recombines TRBV6-6 with TRBJ2-7; D is unresolved. This CDR3 has 13 residues. Deletions cut 7 bases from V and 5 bases from J, with 15 bases between. Germline CDR1 MNHNY, CDR2 SVGAGI (reference sequence). CDR3 region: CASIRELWDEQYF. The CDR3 region has the DNA TGTGCCAGCATCAGAGAGTTATGGGACGAGCAGTACTTC.

The V gene is TRBV27, the J gene TRBJ2-7, with D possibly being TRBD2 (6 bases). Looked up from germline, CDR1 is MNHEY and CDR2 is SMNVEV (reference sequence). V was cut by 6 bases and J by 2 bases, with 14 bases left in between. The CDR3 is made up of 14 amino acids. This chain's CDR3 is CASSRSGIPYEQYF. The CDR3 DNA reads as TGTGCCAGCAGCCGTAGCGGAATCCCCTACGAGCAGTACTTC.

DNA for the CDR3: TGTGCCAGCAGACGGGACCTCGGAAGGTCGAGCTCCTACGAGCAGTACTTC. Encoded protein: CASRRDLGRSSSYEQYF. The V gene is TRBV27, the J gene TRBJ2-7, with D possibly being TRBD1 or TRBD2 (5 bases each). The germline V gene has CDR1 MNHEY and CDR2 SMNVEV (reference sequence). V lost 6 bases and J lost 0, with 21 bases in between. The CDR3 spans 17 residues.

The chain couples TRBV14 to TRBJ2-7, with TRBD1 as a possible D gene (6 bases). CDR3 length: 13 residues. Looked up from germline, CDR1 is SGHDN and CDR2 is FVKESK. Trimming pared 1 base from V and 6 bases from J, leaving 10 bases between. CDR3 sequence reads: CASSQAGDREQYF. DNA for the CDR3: TGTGCCAGCAGCCAAGCAGGGGACCGCGAGCAGTACTTC. Full variable domain (missing parts from reference TRBV14 and TRBJ2-7): EAGVTQFPSHSVIEKGQTVTLRCDPISGHDNLYWYRRVMGKEIKFLLHFVKESKQDESGMPNNRFLAERTGGTYSTLKVQPAELEDSGVYFCASSQAGDREQYFGPGTRLTVT.

The sample holds one count of this clone. This rearrangement joins TRBV27 to TRBJ1-2; D might be TRBD1 (5 bases). The germline V and J ends were trimmed by 5 bases and 5 bases, with 6 bases remaining between them. The CDR3 has 11 residues. CDR1 and CDR2 from the germline V gene are MNHEY and SMNVEV (reference sequence). The CDR3 here is CASSGGYGYTF. The CDR3 bases are TGTGCCAGCAGTGGGGGTTATGGCTACACCTTC.

The CDR3 DNA is TGTGCCAGCAGCTTAGGCGCGGGCGGGAACTCCTACAATGAGCAGTTCTTC. Its protein is CASSLGAGGNSYNEQFF. The chain combines TRBV11-2 with TRBJ2-1, with a possible D match to TRBD2 (6 bases). From germline, CDR1 is SGHAT and CDR2 FQNNGV. The CDR3 contains 17 residues. V was cut by 1 base and J by 0 bases, with 13 bases left in between.

The V and J genes are TRBV28 and TRBJ1-5; 7 bases line up with TRBD1. Germline CDR1 is MDHEN and CDR2 is SYDVKM. This CDR3 contains 15 residues. V gave up 3 bases and J gave up 3 bases; unmatched junction bases: 5. The CDR3 sequence is CASSFGDSLNQPQHF. The CDR3 DNA reads TGTGCCAGCAGTTTCGGGGACAGCCTCAATCAGCCCCAGCATTTT.

The J gene is TRBJ2-3, the V gene TRBV5-1; 8 bases are shared with TRBD1. J was trimmed by 4 bases and V by 5 bases; bases with no gene match: 12. Germline CDR1 SGHRS, CDR2 YFSETQ. The CDR3 length is 16 residues. The CDR3 sequence is CASRFRTGSGPDTQYF. DNA for the CDR3: TGCGCCAGCAGATTCCGGACAGGGTCGGGCCCAGATACGCAGTATTTT.

V gene TRBV10-3 combines with J gene TRBJ2-6; D is uncertain. CDR3 size: 15 residues. Germline lookup yields CDR1 ENHRY and CDR2 SYGVKD. V lost 0 bases and J lost 3, with 6 bases in between. DNA for the CDR3: TGTGCCATCAGTGAGTCTCAGTTTGGGGCCAACGTCCTGACTTTC. Protein: CAISESQFGANVLTF.

V usage is TRBV6-1 and J usage is TRBJ2-7, with D possibly being TRBD2 (5 bases). There are 14 residues in the CDR3. Germline CDR1 MNHNS, CDR2 SASEGT. Trimming removed 2 bases from V and 12 bases from J, with 20 bases in between. The CDR3 coding sequence is TGTGCCAGCAGTGAAAGAGGTGATGTGAGGGAGTGGTACTTC. This gives the protein CASSERGDVREWYF.

This sequence joins TRBV10-3 and TRBJ1-5, with TRBD1 identical over 11 bases. J was trimmed by 5 bases and V by 0 bases; bases with no gene match: 3. This CDR3 comprises 16 residues. Germline CDR1 reads ENHRY; CDR2 reads SYGVKD. The CDR3 region has the DNA TGTGCCATCAGTGAGTCGAGGGACAGGGGGGATCAGCCCCAGCATTTT. Translated, it gives CAISESRDRGDQPQHF.

The chain carries TRBV5-4 and TRBJ2-7; 10 bases fit TRBD1. Germline CDR1 reads SGHNT; CDR2 reads YYREEE (reference sequence). This CDR3 has 14 residues. V shed 5 bases, J shed 6 bases, and the junction held 8 bases outside the gene matches. The CDR3 coding sequence is TGTGCCAGCAGGGCCGGGACAGGGGAGGTCGAGCAGTACTTC. Translating gives CASRAGTGEVEQYF.

The chain is built from TRBV5-1 and TRBJ1-1, with D perhaps TRBD1 (5 bases). The CDR3 runs to 13 residues. Germline loops: CDR1 SGHRS, CDR2 YFSETQ. The V gene lost 0 bases and the J gene lost 11 bases, with 14 bases spanning the gap. The CDR3 bases are TGCGCCAGCAGCTTGGAGGGACCTCTGGCCGCTTTCTTT. Protein: CASSLEGPLAAFF.

To note about this clone: The sample has other DNA sequences that encode this CDR3 too. This rearrangement joins TRBV5-1 to TRBJ2-7; a weak D match, TRBD2 (6 bases). Germline values: CDR1 SGHRS, CDR2 YFSETQ. The CDR3 is 15 amino acids. With 3 bases removed from V and 5 bases from J, the gap between germline ends came to 18 bases. The CDR3 is CASSWDAGLANEQYF. Written as DNA, the CDR3 is TGCGCCAGCAGCTGGGACGCGGGGCTAGCTAACGAGCAGTACTTC.

This chain joins TRBV5-4 and TRBJ2-7; the D call may be TRBD1 or TRBD2 (6 bases each). In germline, CDR1 is SGHNT, CDR2 YYREEE (reference sequence). The V end lost 5 bases, the J end lost 4 bases, and 19 bases lay between the germline ends. This CDR3 contains 15 residues. CDR3 in DNA: TGTGCCAGCAGAGCTTCTGACGGGGGCCTTTACGAGCAGTACTTC. Protein sequence: CASRASDGGLYEQYF.

This clone was picked up one time. The chain employs TRBV18 and TRBJ2-7; 7 bases fit TRBD1. This CDR3 is built from 15 residues. J lost 2 bases, V lost 1 base, and 5 bases had no gene match. Germline V gene lookup returns CDR1 KGHSH and CDR2 LQKENI. The CDR3 region is CASSPLGQGAYEQYF. The CDR3 region has the DNA TGTGCCAGCTCACCACTTGGGCAGGGGGCCTACGAGCAGTACTTC.

The J gene is TRBJ1-2, the V gene TRBV19, with D unclear. The CDR3 loop spans 10 amino acids. Germline lookup yields CDR1 LNHDA and CDR2 SQIVND (reference sequence). V lost 6 bases and J 8 bases, leaving 7 bases between the germline ends. The CDR3 region has the DNA TGTGCCAGTAGGGCCCGAGGCTACACCTTC. Residues: CASRARGYTF.

The chain couples TRBV19 to TRBJ1-2; the D gene is possibly TRBD1 (6 bases). The CDR3 is made up of 19 amino acids. CDR1 and CDR2 from the germline V gene are LNHDA and SQIVND (reference sequence). Trimming left V 4 bases short and J 3 bases short, with 27 bases between. The CDR3 here is CASSRNTNLLRTDDYGYTF. The CDR3 bases are TGTGCCAGTAGTAGAAACACCAACCTTCTACGGACAGACGACTATGGCTACACCTTC.

J is TRBJ1-5 and V is TRBV19; D is unresolved. This CDR3 contains 13 residues. Deletions cut 5 bases from V and 6 bases from J, with 11 bases between. Germline values: CDR1 LNHDA, CDR2 SQIVND (reference sequence). CDR3 loop: CASSGRGSQPQHF. CDR3 bases: TGTGCCAGTAGTGGTCGGGGAAGTCAGCCCCAGCATTTT.

V usage is TRBV4-1 and J usage is TRBJ2-4, with 9 bases identical to TRBD1. V lost 4 bases to trimming and J lost 9 bases; unmatched junction nucleotides: 4. The V gene's germline CDR1 is MGHRA and CDR2 YSYEKL. The CDR3 contains 13 residues. Here the CDR3 DNA reads TGCGCCAGCAGCCCTGACAGGGGGACCATTCAGTACTTC. It yields the protein CASSPDRGTIQYF.

The chain couples TRBV29-1 to TRBJ2-1, with D tentatively TRBD2 (5 bases). This CDR3 has 15 amino acids. Trimming took 4 bases from V and 0 from J, leaving 13 bases between them. Germline loops: CDR1 SQVTM, CDR2 ANQGSEA. CDR3 DNA sequence: TGCAGCGTTGTCACGGCGGGTAGCTCCTACAATGAGCAGTTCTTC. Residues: CSVVTAGSSYNEQFF.

The chain is built from TRBV7-9 and TRBJ2-7, with D uncertain. Germline CDR1 reads SEHNR; CDR2 reads FQNEAQ (reference sequence). This CDR3 has 14 amino acids. Trimming removed 2 bases at V and 3 bases at J, with 11 bases between. CDR3 amino acids: CASSLNTLSYEQYF. CDR3 sequence (DNA): TGTGCCAGCAGCTTAAATACGCTGAGCTACGAGCAGTACTTC.

The J gene is TRBJ1-2, the V gene TRBV9; no reliable D call. Germline CDR1 and CDR2: SGDLS and YYNGEE. The CDR3 has 15 amino acids. The ends were cut back, 4 bases at V and 7 bases at J, with 20 bases in the middle. CDR3 coding DNA: TGTGCCAGCAGCCTCATGGGAGTATTGGACCTTGGCTACACCTTC. As protein: CASSLMGVLDLGYTF.